The TCR beta chain described here comes from a study of control samples from healthy donors and cancer patients. Using immunoSEQ multiplex PCR, the repertoire was profiled, and TCRdb retains in-frame clones only, with some absent. The sample contains fewer than 200,000 clones, over 85% of which appear only once. Germline V gene sequence: CDR1 SGHTS, CDR2 YDEGEE. The trim removed 3 bases at V and 7 bases at J, leaving 10 bases unmatched. The CDR3 length is 15 residues. The material sequenced was blood. The origin of this receptor is a man younger than 45 in good health. The chain couples TRBV5-8 to TRBJ1-1, with TRBD1 matching over 9 bases. CDR3 protein: CASSSLQGARGEAFF. The CDR3 DNA sequence: TGTGCCAGCAGCTCGCTACAGGGGGCGCGGGGTGAAGCTTTCTTT.